The clone carrying this T cell receptor beta chain was detected only once. The antigen remains undetermined. The ends were cut back, 4 bases at V and 12 bases at J, with 13 bases in the middle. Germline CDR1 reads SGHDN; CDR2 reads FVKESK. The CDR3 sequence is 12 residues long. Donors likely had unrecorded immune exposures despite being nominally healthy when sampled. PCR used 60 Vbeta primers and 13 Jbeta primers. Sequencing used immunoSEQ multiplex PCR; TCRdb keeps in-frame clones, though not all of them. The sample yields 100,000 to 150,000 clones, about 73% seen once. These data belong to a study of cytomegalovirus exposure and HLA in healthy donors. The overall study: There were 90 million to 130 million unique TCR beta sequences, drawn from 180 million or so T cells, in an earlier analysis. Study outcomes and limitations: Listed as cytomegalovirus-associated were roughly 180 TCR beta chains. There were reportedly fewer N-insertions in an Asian-associated ancestry cluster than the roughly 610-donor mean, in a later analysis.

The chain couples TRBV14 to TRBJ2-1, with a tentative D call TRBD1 (5 bases). The source material was PBMCs. This receptor was identified in a woman between 50 and 59 years old in good health and CMV-seropositive. This CDR3 reads CASSPDTLVQFF. The CDR3 DNA sequence: TGTGCCAGCAGCCCGGACACTTTAGTGCAGTTCTTC.